Each of the 10 T cell receptor beta chains below was sequenced from the same sample in a study of CD8+CD57+ T cells in acquired aplastic anemia. Both TCR beta VDJ combination and CDR3 sequence profiling were carried out. Genomic DNA was the template for this profiling. TCRdb used MiXCR to reprocess the reads, holding one entry per CDR3 protein. The sample consists of just over 400,000 distinct CDR3 sequences, around 68% of them appearing once. The source material was sorted CD4+, CD8+, or CD8+CD57+ T cells (not recorded which) from PBMCs. These receptors all stem from a human donor in good health, serving as a control.

About this clonotype itself: Likely a read error: the CDR3 ends without its conserved phenylalanine or tryptophan. The DNA is omitted, as the CDR3 cannot be located on it reliably, and the CDR3 follows TCRdb's listing. The CDR3 loop reads CASSLAVTS. V usage is TRBV5-1 and J usage is TRBJ2-6. Germline assignment: CDR1 SGHRS and CDR2 YFSETQ. The CDR3 sequence runs 9 residues, both termini included.

This chain uses TRBV7-2 with TRBJ1-4; TRBD1 is a possible D gene (5 bases). Germline CDR1 SGHTA, CDR2 FQGNSA. This CDR3 has 15 amino acids. The ends were cut back, 4 bases at V and 16 bases at J, with 25 bases in the middle. CDR3 DNA: TGTGCCAGCAGCTCCGAGGGAGGGGATCAGGACCAGCAGTTTTTT. It encodes CASSSEGGDQDQQFF.

Regarding this clonotype: The junction does not match germline at one end; this may be a read error. The V and J genes are TRBV7-2 and TRBJ1-2; D might be TRBD2 (6 bases). The DNA end lines up better with TRBJ2-7; the J call may be wrong. The CDR3 is 14 residues long. Germline CDR1 and CDR2: SGHTA and FQGNSA. Written as DNA, the CDR3 is TGTGCCAGCAGCTGGAGGGGCACTTCCTACGGGCAGTACTTC. Translated: CASSWRGTSYGQYF.

Turning to this clonotype: Given the absence of the conserved phenylalanine or tryptophan at the CDR3 end, a read error is likely. The chain uses TRBV25-1 and TRBJ1-2; D is uncertain. Germline loops: CDR1 MGHDK, CDR2 SYGVNS. V dropped 1 base and J dropped 4 bases, with 16 bases sitting between them. CDR3 length: 16 amino acids. The CDR3 DNA follows: TGTGCCAGCAGTGAATTAGGGCGGTCAGCTAGCTATGGCTACACCCTC. Translation gives CASSELGRSASYGYTL.

This clonotype was counted at least ten times. V usage is TRBV5-1 and J usage is TRBJ2-2; D assignment may be TRBD1 or TRBD2 (6 bases each). Trimming removed 6 bases from V and 5 bases from J, with 17 bases in between. CDR3 size: 15 residues. CDR1 is SGHRS and CDR2 is YFSETQ in the germline V gene. The chain's CDR3 is CASTPGGAGTGELFF. CDR3 bases: TGCGCCAGCACTCCCGGGGGCGCGGGGACCGGGGAGCTGTTTTTT.

This clonotype was seen ten or more times. The gene calls are TRBV6-6 and TRBJ1-4; unclear D gene. Between the trimmed V and J ends, which lost 8 bases and 6 bases, there was a span of 25 bases. Germline CDR1 and CDR2: MNHNY and SVGAGI (reference sequence). This CDR3 has 17 amino acids. The CDR3 DNA reads TGTGCCAGCTGGGCTCCCCATATTTCCCTTACCCATGAAAAACTGTTTTTT. Translation gives CASWAPHISLTHEKLFF.

This clonotype was seen a few times. The V gene is TRBV2, the J gene TRBJ1-1, with no clear D. V lost 4 bases and J 1 base, leaving 7 bases between the germline ends. Germline V CDR1 and CDR2: SNHLY, FYNNEI. The CDR3 is 13 residues long. The DNA for the CDR3 is TGTGCCAGCAGTGGCCCAGGGAACACTGAAGCTTTCTTT. Amino acid sequence: CASSGPGNTEAFF.

In this sample, this clonotype turned up many times. The chain is built from TRBV29-1 and TRBJ1-1, with D hard to call. V was clipped by 6 bases and J by 0 bases, with 8 bases between them. The germline V gene encodes CDR1 SQVTM and CDR2 ANQGSEA. The CDR3 length is 12 residues. CDR3 bases: TGCAGCGTGAAGGTCCTGAACACTGAAGCTTTCTTT. It is translated as CSVKVLNTEAFF. Looking up the rest from reference TRBV29-1 and TRBJ1-1 gives the full variable domain: SAVISQKPSRDICQRGTSLTIQCQVDSQVTMMFWYRQQPGQSLTLIATANQGSEATYESGFVIDKFPISRPNLTFSTLTVSNMSPEDSSIYLCSVKVLNTEAFFGQGTRLTVV.

This clonotype has a count of ten or more. The chain combines TRBV4-1 with TRBJ1-2; D is possibly TRBD1 (5 bases). The CDR3 extends over 16 amino acids. The germline V gene encodes CDR1 MGHRA and CDR2 YSYEKL. Trimming left V 1 base short and J 7 bases short, with 19 bases between. The CDR3 DNA follows: TGCGCCAGCAGCCAAGGTCAGGGACTTGAAACGGGTGGCTACACCTTC. Its protein product is CASSQGQGLETGGYTF.

The rearrangement uses TRBV2 and TRBJ2-2; TRBD1 matches at 7 bases. The CDR3 is 14 amino acids. The trim removed 6 bases at V and 6 bases at J, leaving 7 bases unmatched. Germline CDR1 and CDR2: SNHLY and FYNNEI. This CDR3 reads CASRVGQRPGELFF. The CDR3 DNA is TGTGCCAGCAGGGTGGGACAGAGGCCCGGGGAGCTGTTTTTT.